Sequencing of this T cell receptor (beta chain) was carried out in a study of siplizumab effects on memory and regulatory T cells. Per individual sample, 9.9 x 10^4 or so TCR templates were assayed. Only in-frame clones appear in the TCRdb table, and some are missing; sequencing was by immunoSEQ multiplex PCR. The table has approximately 75,000 clones, 93% seen once. Details on this clone: Its antigen remains unknown.

Broader study findings: Naive T cells appeared more varied than memory cells and looked like key alloresponse contributors.

The CDR3 runs 16 residues. Trimming took 0 bases from V and 6 from J; bases not matched to a gene: 9. CDR1 and CDR2 from the germline V gene are MNHEY and SVGAGI. The sequence was collected from a human donor in good health. V is TRBV6-5 and J is TRBJ2-7, with TRBD1 matching 9 bases. The sequencing sample was made of CD8+ T cells sorted from blood. In nucleotides, the CDR3 is TGTGCCAGCAGTTACTCGACTTCGGGACAGGGAAGCGAGCAGTACTTC. This translates into CASSYSTSGQGSEQYF.